This T cell receptor (beta chain) is drawn from a study of CD8+ T cells in alopecia areata. Study at large: Treatment with tofacitinib (6 to 18 months) was followed by 6 months off drug. General study results and limits: In patients, TCRs were shared less clearly than in mice, and HLA may possibly be involved.

T lymphocytes (CD4+ and CD8+) were sorted from PBMCs. This clone was detected only a few times. Its matching antigen is unknown. CDR3 length: 16 amino acids. V was pared by 1 base and J by 5 bases, with 8 bases of the junction left unmatched. From germline, CDR1 is LGHNA and CDR2 YNFKEQ. RNA extraction and reverse transcription yielded cDNA as sequencing template. Sequencing was performed with immunoSEQ multiplex PCR; in TCRdb, only in-frame clones are kept and a portion is missing. The sample holds 200,000 to 250,000 clones, 57% seen once. This sequence joins TRBV4-2 and TRBJ2-5; TRBD2 aligns across 9 bases. The sequences come from CD4+ T cells sorted from blood, collected at week 0. This clonotype was obtained from a human donor with alopecia areata. CDR3 sequence: CASSQVSSGTGETQYF. DNA for the CDR3: TGTGCCAGCAGCCAAGTGTCTAGCGGGACGGGGGAGACCCAGTACTTC.